These T cell receptor beta chains were read from a single sample in a study of spatial heterogeneity in lung cancer. Each CDR3 protein is one row after TCRdb ran MiXCR on the 5' RACE reads. The repertoire holds roughly 4,200 distinct CDR3 sequences, around 9.6% seen once, with roughly 50% in the top ten. The sample consisted of PBMCs, taken at surgery. These receptors all stem from a male donor with early-stage non-small cell lung cancer. Each CDR3 is given with its conserved first and last residue. The D gene is left open where the match is weak. Only part of the rows carry a size: once, few, many, or a class if the clone is expanded.

j_call clone_size d_call v_call cdr3_aa cdr3_nt
TRBJ1-2 - - TRBV28 CASNRRDGYTF TGTGCCAGCAACCGCAGGGATGGCTACACCTTC
TRBJ2-7 few - TRBV20-1 CSAGMGAVTYEQYF TGCAGTGCCGGAATGGGGGCCGTAACCTACGAGCAGTACTTC
TRBJ2-2 many - TRBV29-1 CSVEGQEGTGELFF TGCAGCGTTGAAGGACAGGAAGGCACCGGGGAGCTGTTTTTT
TRBJ2-3 many - TRBV5-4 CASSGAGLDTQYF TGTGCCAGCAGCGGCGCGGGACTAGATACGCAGTATTTT
TRBJ2-7 many TRBD2 TRBV6-5 CASSYSWGSGGSYEQYF TGTGCCAGCAGTTACTCATGGGGTAGCGGGGGGTCCTACGAGCAGTACTTC
TRBJ2-5 many TRBD2 TRBV7-8 CASSPSGLAGGQETQYF TGTGCCAGCAGCCCCTCGGGACTAGCGGGGGGGCAAGAGACCCAGTACTTC
TRBJ2-5 - TRBD2 TRBV12-3/TRBV12-4 CASSPLLREQETQYF TGTGCCAGCAGTCCCCTATTGCGGGAGCAAGAGACCCAGTACTTC
TRBJ2-7 many - TRBV9 CASSVGPQGAEQYF TGTGCCAGCAGCGTCGGACCCCAAGGGGCAGAGCAGTACTTC
TRBJ2-1 many - TRBV4-1 CASSQGLRDKSYNEQFF TGCGCCAGCAGCCAAGGACTACGGGACAAGTCCTACAATGAGCAGTTCTTC
TRBJ2-7 - - TRBV12-3/TRBV12-4 CASSRLSFVSNGQYF TGTGCCAGCAGCCGCCTTAGCTTCGTATCCAATGGGCAGTACTTC
TRBJ1-5 - - TRBV12-3/TRBV12-4 CASSLSRDSNQPQHF TGTGCCAGCAGTTTATCACGGGATAGCAATCAGCCCCAGCATTTT
TRBJ2-2 many TRBD2 TRBV6-1 CASTSSGSHTGELFF TGTGCCAGCACCTCTAGCGGGAGCCACACCGGGGAGCTGTTTTTT
TRBJ1-2 many TRBD1 TRBV7-8 CASSLSGQGDRYTF TGTGCCAGCAGCTTAAGTGGACAGGGGGATCGCTACACCTTC
TRBJ1-1 few - TRBV19 CASSIGGGVFTEAFF TGTGCCAGTAGTATCGGGGGGGGCGTTTTCACTGAAGCTTTCTTT
TRBJ2-7 - TRBD1 TRBV29-1 CSVEDDREYEQYF TGCAGCGTTGAAGATGACAGGGAGTACGAGCAGTACTTC
TRBJ1-6 many TRBD1 TRBV7-9 CAVETGGRSPLHF TGTGCCGTGGAGACAGGGGGCAGATCACCCCTCCACTTT
TRBJ1-4 medium-sized - TRBV3-1 CASSQEQGAKKKLFF TGTGCCAGCAGCCAAGAGCAAGGCGCCAAAAAAAAACTGTTTTTT
TRBJ2-6 few - TRBV29-1 CSVEVFRSRDGANVLTF TGCAGCGTTGAAGTCTTCAGGTCCCGCGATGGGGCCAACGTCCTGACTTTC
TRBJ2-1 large - TRBV4-1 CASSLRASNEQFF TGCGCCAGCAGCCTGAGGGCCTCAAATGAGCAGTTCTTC
TRBJ1-6 - - TRBV2 CASSEAEAGRYNSPLHF TGTGCCAGCAGTGAAGCTGAGGCAGGGCGTTATAATTCACCCCTCCACTTT
TRBJ2-7 few - TRBV11-1 CASSLPGSYEQYF TGTGCCAGCAGCTTGCCAGGGTCCTACGAGCAGTACTTC
TRBJ2-7 many - TRBV28 CASSLGGLGAEQYF TGTGCCAGCAGTCTGGGGGGATTAGGGGCCGAGCAGTACTTC
TRBJ2-4 few TRBD2 TRBV19 CASSSGLAGEAKNIQYF TGTGCCAGTAGTTCGGGACTAGCGGGGGAAGCCAAAAACATTCAGTACTTC
TRBJ2-3 - - TRBV20-1 CSAKGPASTLTDTQYF TGCAGTGCCAAGGGACCGGCCTCAACCCTAACAGATACGCAGTATTTT